The 28 T cell receptor beta chains given below trace back to one sample, sequenced in a study of technical replicates of blood from several donors. Clones were sequenced by immunoSEQ multiplex PCR, and TCRdb holds only the in-frame ones, with some missing. The table has around 76,000 clones, nearly 99% seen once. What was sequenced was T cells isolated from PBMCs. The receptors were sampled from a human donor in good health.

V is TRBV28 and J is TRBJ2-1; D is possibly TRBD1 (5 bases). The CDR3 contains 12 residues. Germline values: CDR1 MDHEN, CDR2 SYDVKM. The ends were cut back, 6 bases at V and 2 bases at J, with 5 bases in the middle. The CDR3 here is CASRGPYNEQFF. CDR3 nucleotides: TGTGCCAGCAGGGGGCCCTACAATGAGCAGTTCTTC.

This sequence joins TRBV25-1 and TRBJ1-5; no firm D call. Germline V CDR1 and CDR2: MGHDK, SYGVNS. There are 14 residues in the CDR3. The V gene lost 1 base and the J gene lost 2 bases, with 6 bases spanning the gap. CDR3 loop: CASSEWQGNQPQHF. CDR3 nucleotide sequence: TGTGCCAGCAGTGAATGGCAGGGCAATCAGCCCCAGCATTTT.

The chain carries TRBV6-1 and TRBJ1-2; tentatively, D is TRBD1 (6 bases). CDR3 size: 15 residues. V was pared by 2 bases and J by 2 bases, with 12 bases between. Germline loops: CDR1 MNHNS, CDR2 SASEGT. The chain's CDR3 is CASSEQGRGNYGYTF. As DNA, the CDR3 is TGTGCCAGCAGTGAACAGGGGCGAGGGAACTATGGCTACACCTTC.

The rearrangement uses TRBV7-9 and TRBJ2-2; no definite D call. The germline CDR1 and CDR2 sequences are SEHNR and FQNEAQ (reference sequence). The CDR3 extends over 13 amino acids. The ends were cut back, 8 bases at V and 8 bases at J, with 15 bases in the middle. The CDR3 DNA is TGTGCCAGCTTAAGGCGGAATATGGGGGAGCTGTTTTTT. Protein: CASLRRNMGELFF. Variable domain in full (rest from reference TRBV7-9 and TRBJ2-2): DTGVSQNPRHKITKRGQNVTFRCDPISEHNRLYWYRQTLGQGPEFLTYFQNEAQLEKSRLLSDRFSAERPKGSFSTLEIQRTEQGDSAMYLCASLRRNMGELFFGEGSRLTVL.

The chain links TRBV2 to TRBJ1-2; TRBD1 matches 11 bases. CDR3 length equals 14 residues. V trimming: 7 bases; J trimming: 4 bases; junction bases outside the gene matches: 5. Germline V gene sequence: CDR1 SNHLY, CDR2 FYNNEI. The CDR3 is CASTGQGAVYGYTF. The CDR3 nucleotides are TGTGCCAGCACAGGACAGGGGGCGGTCTATGGCTACACCTTC.

About this clone: The junction differs from germline at one of its ends, possibly a read error. This rearrangement joins TRBV5-6 to TRBJ2-7, with 13 bases aligning to TRBD2. The CDR3 runs 16 residues. The germline gives CDR1 SGHDT, CDR2 YYEEEE. The CDR3, as DNA: TGTGCCAGCAGTCCAGGACTAGCGGGAGTTACCTACCAGCAGTACTTC. As protein: CASSPGLAGVTYQQYF.

The V gene is TRBV2, the J gene TRBJ2-5, with 9 bases lining up with TRBD1. Germline V gives CDR1 SNHLY, CDR2 FYNNEI. Germline trimming cut 6 bases from V and 5 bases from J; bases unmatched to any gene: 10. The CDR3 has 15 amino acids. The chain's CDR3 is CASSGRTGGEETQYF. As DNA, the CDR3 is TGTGCCAGCAGCGGTCGTACAGGGGGCGAGGAGACCCAGTACTTC.

The J gene is TRBJ1-2, the V gene TRBV7-8; unclear D gene. Germline CDR1 and CDR2: SGHVS and FQNEAQ. The V gene lost 1 base and the J gene lost 3 bases, with 9 bases spanning the gap. The length of the CDR3 is 14 residues. CDR3 sequence (DNA): TGTGCCAGCAGCTTAGAATCGGTACACTATGGCTACACCTTC. Its protein is CASSLESVHYGYTF.

V gene TRBV1 combines with J gene TRBJ2-1; the table's D gene call, TRBD2, was not cross checked with the DNA. TRBV1 corresponds to a pseudogene. This CDR3 spans 16 amino acids. CDR3 DNA sequence: TGCACCAGCAGCCAAGCTCGGACTAGCGACCTAACTGAGCAGTTCTTC. This translates into CTSSQARTSDLTEQFF.

The table lists this clone with a count of one. The chain combines TRBV29-1 with TRBJ2-3; 7 bases fit TRBD2. Germline V gives CDR1 SQVTM, CDR2 ANQGSEA. V lost 5 bases to trimming and J lost 3 bases; unmatched junction nucleotides: 8. The CDR3 covers 14 residues. The CDR3 is CSVHGGSLTDTQYF. The DNA of the CDR3 is TGCAGCGTTCATGGCGGGAGCTTAACAGATACGCAGTATTTT.

This chain links TRBV29-1 with TRBJ1-1, with D uncertain. Germline V lookup: CDR1 SQVTM, CDR2 ANQGSEA. V shed 0 bases and J shed 3 bases, with 11 bases lying between them. The CDR3 totals 14 residues. Here the CDR3 reads CSVEEGNSHTEAFF. CDR3 DNA: TGCAGCGTTGAAGAAGGTAACAGTCACACTGAAGCTTTCTTT.

The rearrangement uses TRBV27 and TRBJ1-3, with TRBD1 as a possible D gene (5 bases). The CDR3 is 20 residues long. Germline V lookup: CDR1 MNHEY, CDR2 SMNVEV (reference sequence). V lost 8 bases and J 0 bases, leaving 29 bases between the germline ends. As DNA, the CDR3 is TGTGCCAGCTCCCCCCTGACAGCTAACCTCCTCCTAAGCTCTGGAAACACCATATATTTT. Translation gives CASSPLTANLLLSSGNTIYF.

The gene calls are TRBV27 and TRBJ1-5, with 7 bases that match TRBD1. Germline trimming cut 5 bases from V and 5 bases from J; bases unmatched to any gene: 6. This CDR3 contains 14 residues. CDR1 and CDR2 from the germline V gene are MNHEY and SMNVEV (reference sequence). CDR3 in amino acids: CASSRRDRDQPQHF. The CDR3, as DNA: TGTGCCAGCAGTCGCCGGGACAGAGATCAGCCCCAGCATTTT.

The chain has TRBV6-1 and TRBJ1-2, with D perhaps TRBD1 (6 bases). Per the germline V gene, CDR1 is MNHNS and CDR2 is SASEGT. This CDR3 region has 14 residues. Between the trimmed V and J ends, which lost 2 bases and 2 bases, there was a span of 9 bases. CDR3 loop: CASSETGINYGYTF. The CDR3 region has the DNA TGTGCCAGCAGTGAAACAGGGATAAACTATGGCTACACCTTC.

V gene TRBV19 combines with J gene TRBJ2-7; 8 bases are a match to TRBD2. Trimming at V came to 6 bases and at J to 2 bases, leaving 9 bases not matched to a gene. In germline, CDR1 is LNHDA, CDR2 SQIVND (reference sequence). CDR3 length: 15 amino acids. In DNA, the CDR3 is TGTGCCAGTAGCAATACCGGGAGGGCCCCCTACGAGCAGTACTTC. Amino acids: CASSNTGRAPYEQYF.

The chain joins TRBV11-2 to TRBJ2-3; tentative D call: TRBD1 (5 bases). This CDR3 is 12 amino acids long. The germline V and J ends were trimmed by 4 bases and 7 bases, with 9 bases remaining between them. CDR1 is SGHAT, CDR2 FQNNGV, per germline. The CDR3 region is CASSSAGYTQYF. The DNA for the CDR3 is TGTGCCAGCAGCTCGGCAGGGTATACGCAGTATTTT. The full variable domain, rest sourced from reference TRBV11-2 and TRBJ2-3, is EAGVAQSPRYKIIEKRQSVAFWCNPISGHATLYWYQQILGQGPKLLIQFQNNGVVDDSQLPKDRFSAERLKGVDSTLKIQPAKLEDSAVYLCASSSAGYTQYFGPGTRLTVL.

This clone was seen once. One junction end disagrees with the germline gene, perhaps due to a read error. The chain combines TRBV7-8 with TRBJ2-1; 11 bases align to TRBD2. Germline loops: CDR1 SGHVS, CDR2 FQNEAQ. The CDR3 consists of 16 residues. DNA of the CDR3: TGTGCCAGCAGCTCAAGTACTAGCGGGAGCTACTATGAGCAGTTCTTC. Its translation is CASSSSTSGSYYEQFF.

This rearrangement joins TRBV29-1 to TRBJ1-2, with 9 bases aligning to TRBD1. Germline CDR1 and CDR2: SQVTM and ANQGSEA. Germline trimming cut 2 bases from V and 5 bases from J; bases unmatched to any gene: 3. CDR3 length equals 13 residues. The CDR3 region has the DNA TGCAGCGTTGAAACAGGGGGCGCATATGGCTACACCTTC. Translated, it gives CSVETGGAYGYTF.

This chain's CDR3 is CASSYRGAEAFF. CDR3 bases: TGTGCCAGCAGTTACAGGGGGGCTGAAGCTTTCTTT. The chain is built from TRBV7-9 and TRBJ1-1; TRBD1 matches 8 bases. This CDR3 region has 12 residues. CDR1 SEHNR and CDR2 FQNEAQ come from the germline V gene (reference sequence). Trimming cost V 6 bases and J 6 bases; bases outside gene matches: 3.

V is TRBV18 and J is TRBJ2-7; 8 bases are a match to TRBD1. The J segment lost 1 base and the V segment lost 0 bases, leaving 2 bases of the junction unmatched. Germline V CDR1 and CDR2: KGHSH, LQKENI. This CDR3 contains 15 residues. This CDR3 is CASSPPGDRSYEQYF. In DNA, the CDR3 is TGTGCCAGCTCACCACCAGGGGACAGGTCCTACGAGCAGTACTTC.

This chain links TRBV19 with TRBJ1-5, with D possibly TRBD1 on 6 matching bases. Trimming shortened V by 10 bases and J by 4 bases, and 11 bases separated the two germline ends. This CDR3 contains 12 residues. CDR1 is LNHDA, CDR2 SQIVND, per germline (reference sequence). This chain's CDR3 is CATERGNQPQHF. The DNA of the CDR3 is TGTGCCACCGAAAGGGGGAATCAGCCCCAGCATTTT.

This chain uses TRBV6-5 with TRBJ1-1; D perhaps matches TRBD1 (6 bases). Trimming took 0 bases from V and 4 from J, leaving 9 bases between them. Germline V gene sequence: CDR1 MNHEY, CDR2 SVGAGI. CDR3 size: 14 residues. The chain's CDR3 is CASSYSRGGTEAFF. The CDR3, as DNA: TGTGCCAGCAGTTACTCGAGGGGGGGCACTGAAGCTTTCTTT.

The chain couples TRBV7-8 to TRBJ2-2; TRBD2 agrees at 8 bases. Trimming at V came to 5 bases and at J to 6 bases, leaving 11 bases not matched to a gene. CDR1 SGHVS and CDR2 FQNEAQ come from the germline V gene. The CDR3 spans 16 residues. The CDR3 DNA is TGTGCCAGCAGCCCCCGGGGGGGGGCGCTTCCCGGGGAGCTGTTTTTT. Protein: CASSPRGGALPGELFF.

The chain combines TRBV29-1 with TRBJ2-5; 8 bases agree with TRBD1. This CDR3 spans 11 amino acids. Germline-derived CDR1 and CDR2 are SQVTM and ANQGSEA. Trimming cost V 7 bases and J 2 bases; bases outside gene matches: 0. CDR3 coding DNA: TGCAGCGGGGACAGGCAAGAGACCCAGTACTTC. Its protein is CSGDRQETQYF.

J is TRBJ2-3 and V is TRBV30; 10 bases align to TRBD1. J lost 4 bases, V lost 8 bases, and 12 bases had no gene match. The CDR3 has 15 amino acids. Germline V lookup: CDR1 GTSNPN, CDR2 SVGIG (reference sequence). Here the CDR3 reads CAGDPLDRGADTQYF. The CDR3, as DNA: TGTGCCGGGGACCCATTGGACAGGGGGGCAGATACGCAGTATTTT. The full variable domain, in which reference TRBV30 and TRBJ2-3 provide the parts outside the CDR3, is SQTIHQWPATLVQPVGSPLSLECTVEGTSNPNLYWYRQAAGRGLQLLFYSVGIGQISSEVPQNLSASRPQDRQFILSSKKLLLSDSGFYLCAGDPLDRGADTQYFGPGTRLTVL.

This sequence joins TRBV18 and TRBJ2-7, with TRBD1 matching 9 bases. J gave up 5 bases and V 4 bases, and 9 bases lay outside the gene matches. The CDR3 has 15 amino acids. Germline CDR1 KGHSH, CDR2 LQKENI. CDR3 in DNA: TGTGCCAGCTCACGAAGGACAGGGGATTACAACGAGCAGTACTTC. Protein sequence: CASSRRTGDYNEQYF.

This clone was recorded only once. The chain employs TRBV11-2 and TRBJ1-5; D is uncertain. CDR3 size: 14 residues. Per germline, CDR1 SGHAT and CDR2 FQNNGV. The V gene lost 3 bases and the J gene lost 4 bases, with 10 bases spanning the gap. The CDR3 loop is CASSFSGINQPQHF. Written as DNA, the CDR3 is TGTGCCAGCAGCTTTTCCGGGATAAATCAGCCCCAGCATTTT.

The CDR3 sequence is CASSLSSGSLNEQYF. In nucleotides, the CDR3 is TGTGCCAGCAGCTTAAGTAGCGGGAGTCTCAACGAGCAGTACTTC. The chain carries TRBV7-3 and TRBJ2-7; TRBD2 matches 9 bases. The CDR3 consists of 15 residues. Germline V CDR1 and CDR2: SGHTA, FQGTGA. The V segment lost 1 base and the J segment 5 bases; nucleotides outside the gene matches: 6.